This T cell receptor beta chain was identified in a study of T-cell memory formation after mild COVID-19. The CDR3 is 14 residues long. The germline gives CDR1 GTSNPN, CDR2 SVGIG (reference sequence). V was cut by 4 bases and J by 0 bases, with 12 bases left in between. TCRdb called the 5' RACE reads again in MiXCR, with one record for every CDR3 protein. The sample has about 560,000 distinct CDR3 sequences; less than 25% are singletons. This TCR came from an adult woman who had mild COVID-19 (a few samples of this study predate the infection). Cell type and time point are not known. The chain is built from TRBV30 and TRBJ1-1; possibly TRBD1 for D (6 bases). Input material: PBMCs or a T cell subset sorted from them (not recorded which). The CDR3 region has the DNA TGTGCCTGGATCCGGGACATAGTGAACACTGAAGCTTTCTTT. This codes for CAWIRDIVNTEAFF.